This note documents a single T cell receptor (beta chain) sequence. The specificity of this receptor is unknown. One base away there is no much larger clone; base qualities are not given. Reading the germline V gene gives CDR1 KGHSH and CDR2 LQKENI. V is shortened by 3 bases, J by 0 bases, and the region joining them spans 8 bases. The CDR3 runs 14 residues from the cysteine to the phenylalanine. The CDR3 DNA has 42 bases and is translated from base 1. The library was made by the immunoSEQ multiplex PCR assay. This immuneACCESS table, as held by TCRdb, lists in-frame sequences with V and J called but not all clones. Of the missing ones, under half trace to an unresolved V gene in checked studies; the others have no known cause. The sample has around 57,000 clones on record, roughly nine tenths of them singletons. The ten largest clonotypes hold roughly 2.6% of the sample. These data belong to a study of T cell changes during pregnancy in multiple sclerosis (dated by TCRdb to between 2018 and 2021). Concerning the study at large: The study examined how the T cell repertoire changed over the course of pregnancy in women with multiple sclerosis.

Sequences were derived from peripheral blood, sampled in the first trimester of pregnancy. The sequence links TRBV18 to TRBJ1-1; 5 matching bases give a weak D call of TRBD1. This receptor was identified in a female donor with multiple sclerosis, enrolled in a pregnancy study. The CDR3 corresponds to CASSPRAMNTEAFF. The nucleotides are TGTGCCAGCTCACCCAGGGCCATGAACACTGAAGCTTTCTTT.